These 16 T cell receptor beta chains came from one sample sequenced in a study of graft-versus-host responses after intestinal transplantation. Their antigen targets remain unknown. The protocol was immunoSEQ multiplex PCR, while the TCRdb copy is restricted to in-frame clones and leaves out a portion. The repertoire holds 70,000 to 100,000 clones, with about 89% as singletons. The sample here was unstimulated CD4+ T cells sorted from spleen or lymph node cells, taken before intestinal transplant. The receptors originated from a human donor who received an intestinal transplant.

V usage is TRBV23-1 and J usage is TRBJ2-1; a possible D gene is TRBD1 (6 bases). TRBV23-1 is classed as an ORF, of uncertain function. The CDR3 is 17 amino acids. Trimming cost V 4 bases and J 3 bases, with 19 bases left between them. CDR3 region: CASSPKLDRTDYNEQFF. The CDR3 DNA reads TGCGCCAGCAGTCCCAAACTAGACAGGACCGACTACAATGAGCAGTTCTTC.

The genes are TRBV19 and TRBJ2-3, with a tentative D call TRBD2 (6 bases). V was pared by 1 base and J by 4 bases, with 6 bases between. From germline, CDR1 is LNHDA and CDR2 SQIVND (reference sequence). CDR3 length: 13 amino acids. This CDR3 is CASSIGGADTQYF. DNA of the CDR3: TGTGCCAGTAGTATAGGCGGGGCAGATACGCAGTATTTT.

The gene calls are TRBV7-2 and TRBJ2-2; no clear D. CDR1 is SGHTA, CDR2 FQGNSA, per germline. The CDR3 extends over 11 amino acids. V was shortened by 3 bases and J by 7 bases, with 3 bases between the two germline ends. The CDR3 spells CASSFLGELFF. CDR3 coding DNA: TGTGCCAGCAGCTTCCTCGGGGAGCTGTTTTTT.

The chain has TRBV15 and TRBJ1-3; D might be TRBD1 (5 bases). Trimming removed 0 bases from V and 3 bases from J, with 12 bases in between. Germline V CDR1 and CDR2: LNHNV, YYDKDF (reference sequence). The CDR3 sequence is 16 residues long. This CDR3 is CATSRDTGVLGNTIYF. CDR3 nucleotides: TGTGCCACCAGCAGAGACACAGGAGTGCTTGGAAACACCATATATTTT.

This clone occurred once. The chain uses TRBV13 and TRBJ2-7, with 7 bases that match TRBD2. V lost 5 bases to trimming and J lost 3 bases; unmatched junction nucleotides: 10. Germline V gene sequence: CDR1 PRHDT, CDR2 FYEKMQ (reference sequence). The CDR3 loop spans 15 amino acids. The CDR3 DNA is TGTGCCAGCAGCCCAGGCGGGGGTACGGTCTACGAGCAGTACTTC. Amino acids: CASSPGGGTVYEQYF.

V is TRBV5-4 and J is TRBJ1-1; 8 bases align to TRBD1. The CDR3 loop spans 15 amino acids. Germline V gene lookup returns CDR1 SGHNT and CDR2 YYREEE (reference sequence). V lost 4 bases, J lost 0 bases, and 5 bases stayed unmatched. The CDR3 nucleotides read TGTGCCAGCAGCCGGAGGGACAGGATGAACACTGAAGCTTTCTTT. As protein: CASSRRDRMNTEAFF.

V and J are TRBV7-2 and TRBJ2-7; perhaps TRBD2 as D (6 bases). V was trimmed by 5 bases and J by 6 bases, leaving 14 bases between them. Germline values: CDR1 SGHTA, CDR2 FQGNSA. This CDR3 has 13 residues. CDR3 sequence reads: CASSGRTSPEQYF. In DNA, the CDR3 is TGTGCCAGCAGCGGGAGGACAAGCCCCGAGCAGTACTTC.

This chain connects TRBV9 to TRBJ2-3; 15 nucleotides agree with TRBD2. The CDR3 consists of 16 residues. The V segment lost 4 bases and the J segment 3 bases; nucleotides outside the gene matches: 3. CDR1 and CDR2 from the germline V gene are SGDLS and YYNGEE. CDR3 in amino acids: CASSTGLAGGTDTQYF. The CDR3 nucleotides are TGTGCCAGCAGCACAGGACTAGCGGGGGGGACAGATACGCAGTATTTT.

This chain joins TRBV18 and TRBJ1-1; D is ambiguous. This CDR3 spans 14 amino acids. Germline CDR1 KGHSH, CDR2 LQKENI. Trimming removed 8 bases at V and 0 bases at J, with 13 bases between. DNA of the CDR3: TGTGCCAGCCTGGTGGCGGGGATGAACACTGAAGCTTTCTTT. Encoded protein: CASLVAGMNTEAFF.

This chain links TRBV28 with TRBJ2-5; no clear D gene. The CDR3 contains 13 residues. The germline V and J ends were trimmed by 3 bases and 0 bases, with 5 bases remaining between them. Germline lookup yields CDR1 MDHEN and CDR2 SYDVKM. The CDR3 reads CASSFMYQETQYF. As DNA, the CDR3 is TGTGCCAGCAGTTTTATGTACCAAGAGACCCAGTACTTC.

The CDR3 sequence: CASSMPIGTERLNTEAFF. DNA for the CDR3: TGTGCCAGTAGTATGCCGATTGGGACAGAGCGCCTCAACACTGAAGCTTTCTTT. V usage is TRBV19 and J usage is TRBJ1-1; 7 bases are shared with TRBD1. V lost 3 bases and J lost 2; bases outside the gene matches: 15. Germline V gene data show CDR1 as LNHDA and CDR2 as SQIVND (reference sequence). CDR3 size: 18 residues.

The chain links TRBV6-5 to TRBJ2-1; 14 positions match TRBD2. This CDR3 contains 15 residues. Trimming took 2 bases from V and 11 from J; bases not matched to a gene: 5. Germline V gene sequence: CDR1 MNHEY, CDR2 SVGAGI. CDR3 in DNA: TGTGCCAGCAGTTACGAGGGACTAGCGGGAGCCCAGCAGTTCTTC. Its protein is CASSYEGLAGAQQFF.

The rearrangement links TRBV4-1 to TRBJ1-2; 7 bases are shared with TRBD1. The CDR3 spans 14 residues. The germline CDR1 and CDR2 sequences are MGHRA and YSYEKL. J gave up 7 bases and V 2 bases, and 7 bases lay outside the gene matches. The CDR3 DNA is TGCGCCAGCAGCCAAATAGGGGGCGCGGGTGGCTACACCTTC. Translated, it gives CASSQIGGAGGYTF.

The chain combines TRBV5-6 with TRBJ1-2; 9 nucleotides match TRBD1. Looked up from germline, CDR1 is SGHDT and CDR2 is YYEEEE. The CDR3 covers 13 residues. Unmatched junction bases numbered 6, after V lost 4 bases and J lost 8 bases. The CDR3 loop reads CASSGDRVRGYTF. Written as DNA, the CDR3 is TGTGCCAGCAGCGGGGACAGGGTAAGAGGCTACACCTTC. The entire variable domain, with the rest obtained from reference TRBV5-6 and TRBJ1-2, is as follows: DAGVTQSPTHLIKTRGQQVTLRCSPKSGHDTVSWYQQALGQGPQFIFQYYEEEERQRGNFPDRFSGHQFPNYSSELNVNALLLGDSALYLCASSGDRVRGYTFGSGTRLTVV.

This clone has a handful of counts. V usage is TRBV7-9 and J usage is TRBJ1-1; D might be TRBD1 (5 bases). This CDR3 spans 16 amino acids. Trimming removed 5 bases from V and 0 bases from J, with 16 bases in between. Germline V gives CDR1 SEHNR, CDR2 FQNEAQ (reference sequence). CDR3 sequence (DNA): TGTGCCAGCAGCCCGGGGGGGACTGTTGTGAACACTGAAGCTTTCTTT. Its translation: CASSPGGTVVNTEAFF.

The rearrangement links TRBV6-5 to TRBJ1-1; 8 bases fit TRBD1. J was trimmed by 1 base and V by 6 bases; bases with no gene match: 1. The CDR3 covers 13 residues. The germline V gene has CDR1 MNHEY and CDR2 SVGAGI. For the CDR3, the DNA is TGTGCCAGCAGGACAGGGGAGAACACTGAAGCTTTCTTT. Protein product: CASRTGENTEAFF.